This T cell receptor beta chain was sequenced during a study of blood T cell repertoires in COVID-19. The method was immunoSEQ multiplex PCR; TCRdb's version includes in-frame clones alone and lacks a portion of them. The sample holds some 130,000 clones, approximately 84% seen once. In its sample, this clone was seen a few times. The sequence came from a man in his fifties or sixties with acute or convalescent COVID-19. Sequences were obtained from peripheral blood.

For the CDR3, the DNA is TGTGCCAGCAGCACTAACGGACAGCCAAATCAGCCCCAGCATTTT. Encoded protein: CASSTNGQPNQPQHF. The chain has TRBV7-2 and TRBJ1-5, with D perhaps TRBD1 (6 bases). CDR3 length: 15 amino acids. The germline V and J ends were trimmed by 5 bases and 4 bases, with 15 bases remaining between them. CDR1 is SGHTA, CDR2 FQGNSA, per germline.